The 32 T cell receptor beta chains presented below share a single source sample, sequenced in a study of blood T cell repertoires in COVID-19. Profiled with immunoSEQ multiplex PCR; TCRdb holds only in-frame clones, not every one. The table shows 360,000 or so clones, with roughly 90% occurring only once. Sequences were obtained from PBMCs or T cells enriched from blood (not recorded which). The receptors here all came from a woman in her thirties who had recovered from COVID-19.

This chain joins TRBV3-1 (or the pseudogene TRBV3-2) and TRBJ2-2, with a possible D match to TRBD1 (5 bases). The CDR3 length is 16 residues. V gave up 4 bases and J gave up 4 bases, with 16 bases separating them. Germline CDR1 and CDR2: LGHDT and YNNKEL (reference sequence). The CDR3 here is CASSPSVGAITGELFF. Here the CDR3 DNA reads TGTGCCAGCAGCCCCTCCGTAGGGGCAATCACCGGGGAGCTGTTTTTT.

V usage is TRBV18 and J usage is TRBJ2-5; 9 bases are shared with TRBD1. The germline V gene has CDR1 KGHSH and CDR2 LQKENI. J was trimmed by 4 bases and V by 3 bases; bases with no gene match: 6. The CDR3 is 15 residues long. The CDR3 DNA is TGTGCCAGCTCACCGCCGACGGACAGGGGAGAGACCCAGTACTTC. It translates to CASSPPTDRGETQYF.

The chain combines TRBV5-8 with TRBJ2-2; D perhaps matches TRBD1 (6 bases). The CDR3 runs to 14 residues. Germline values: CDR1 SGHTS, CDR2 YDEGEE. Trimming cost V 3 bases and J 5 bases, with 11 bases left between them. Written as DNA, the CDR3 is TGTGCCAGCAGCTCGGGACAAAGAACCGGGGAGCTGTTTTTT. This gives the protein CASSSGQRTGELFF.

This clone was counted a single time. The chain combines TRBV5-1 with TRBJ1-3, with D tentatively TRBD1 (5 bases). Germline CDR1 and CDR2: SGHRS and YFSETQ. CDR3 length equals 16 residues. The V end was cut by 4 bases, the J end by 0 bases, with 14 bases between. CDR3 sequence reads: CASSEGTSSSGNTIYF. CDR3 DNA sequence: TGCGCCAGCAGCGAGGGGACTTCGAGCTCTGGAAACACCATATATTTT. The variable domain in full, with the rest retrieved from reference TRBV5-1 and TRBJ1-3, is KAGVTQTPRYLIKTRGQQVTLSCSPISGHRSVSWYQQTPGQGLQFLFEYFSETQRNKGNFPGRFSGRQFSNSRSEMNVSTLELGDSALYLCASSEGTSSSGNTIYFGEGSWLTVV.

In its sample, this clone was seen once. The rearrangement links TRBV2 to TRBJ2-1, with D perhaps TRBD2 (6 bases). Trimming pared 0 bases from V and 5 bases from J, leaving 14 bases between. Germline lookup yields CDR1 SNHLY and CDR2 FYNNEI. This CDR3 region has 16 residues. The CDR3 region has the DNA TGTGCCAGCAGTGAAGCCGGGCTAGCGCTTCACAATGAGCAGTTCTTC. This codes for CASSEAGLALHNEQFF.

This chain connects TRBV28 to TRBJ2-1; tentatively, D is TRBD1 (5 bases). The CDR3 covers 13 residues. The V end was cut by 5 bases, the J end by 4 bases, with 9 bases between. In germline, CDR1 is MDHEN, CDR2 SYDVKM. The CDR3 region has the DNA TGTGCCAGCAGTGCGTCAGGGTACAATGAGCAGTTCTTC. This sequence encodes CASSASGYNEQFF.

In DNA, the CDR3 is TGTGCCAGCTCACCTTATCCCGCGGATAATGAAAAACTGTTTTTT. It yields the protein CASSPYPADNEKLFF. J is TRBJ1-4 and V is TRBV18; D remains ambiguous. The CDR3 totals 15 residues. V gave up 3 bases and J gave up 4 bases, with 12 bases separating them. The germline V gene encodes CDR1 KGHSH and CDR2 LQKENI.

The chain uses TRBV29-1 and TRBJ1-2; 7 nucleotides match TRBD1. Germline V CDR1 and CDR2: SQVTM, ANQGSEA. The ends lost 2 bases at V and 6 bases at J; junction bases unmatched: 0. The CDR3 totals 11 residues. The CDR3 here is CSVEQGDGYTF. DNA of the CDR3: TGCAGCGTTGAACAGGGGGATGGCTACACCTTC. Full variable domain (missing parts from reference TRBV29-1 and TRBJ1-2): SAVISQKPSRDICQRGTSLTIQCQVDSQVTMMFWYRQQPGQSLTLIATANQGSEATYESGFVIDKFPISRPNLTFSTLTVSNMSPEDSSIYLCSVEQGDGYTFGSGTRLTVV.

This clone was found once. This chain uses TRBV25-1 with TRBJ2-3, with a weak D call TRBD1 (5 bases). The CDR3 spans 15 residues. The V end was cut by 2 bases, the J end by 2 bases, with 11 bases between. The germline V gene encodes CDR1 MGHDK and CDR2 SYGVNS. The CDR3 DNA follows: TGTGCCAGCAGTGAAATAAGGGGCTCCACAGATACGCAGTATTTT. It yields the protein CASSEIRGSTDTQYF.

This chain uses TRBV5-4 with TRBJ2-3; D is perhaps TRBD1 (6 bases). The CDR3 contains 14 residues. Germline lookup yields CDR1 SGHNT and CDR2 YYREEE (reference sequence). V shed 4 bases and J shed 2 bases, with 11 bases lying between them. CDR3 residues: CASSTQGYTDTQYF. In DNA, the CDR3 is TGTGCCAGCAGCACACAGGGTTACACAGATACGCAGTATTTT.

The V gene is TRBV5-1, the J gene TRBJ1-2; TRBD1 is a possible D gene (6 bases). The germline V gene encodes CDR1 SGHRS and CDR2 YFSETQ. V gave up 4 bases and J gave up 8 bases, with 21 bases separating them. CDR3 length equals 15 residues. The CDR3 nucleotides read TGCGCCAGCAGCCCCAACAGGGAAAGGGGTGGCGGCTACACCTTC. Its protein is CASSPNRERGGGYTF.

This clone showed up just a few times. V and J are TRBV7-2 and TRBJ2-1; tentative D call: TRBD2 (6 bases). Germline CDR1 and CDR2: SGHTA and FQGNSA. This CDR3 is 15 amino acids long. V lost 3 bases, J lost 3 bases, and 12 bases lay in between. For the CDR3, the DNA is TGTGCCAGCAGCTTGGGGCGGGACTTCTACAATGAGCAGTTCTTC. It encodes CASSLGRDFYNEQFF.

The chain combines TRBV6-4 with TRBJ1-6; a possible D gene is TRBD1 (6 bases). Deletions cut 1 base from V and 6 bases from J, with 10 bases between. The CDR3 totals 15 residues. From germline, CDR1 is MRHNA and CDR2 SNTAGT. This chain's CDR3 is CASSDYGGFNSPLHF. The CDR3 bases are TGTGCCAGCAGTGACTATGGGGGCTTTAATTCACCCCTCCACTTT.

This clone was seen a single time. The genes are TRBV5-1 and TRBJ2-3, with 7 bases fitting TRBD1. The germline gives CDR1 SGHRS, CDR2 YFSETQ. V dropped 2 bases and J dropped 4; count of bases not matched to a gene: 7. The CDR3 is 15 amino acids. CDR3 DNA: TGCGCCAGCAGCTTAAACCGGGGACAGCCAGATACGCAGTATTTT. Translated, it gives CASSLNRGQPDTQYF.

A note on this clone: Other DNA variants within this sample encode the same CDR3. The CDR3 sequence is CASSTGQGYEQYF. CDR3 sequence (DNA): TGTGCCAGCAGCACAGGACAGGGGTACGAGCAGTACTTC. V is TRBV11-2 and J is TRBJ2-7; 9 nucleotides align to TRBD1. The CDR3 runs to 13 residues. Germline CDR1 SGHAT, CDR2 FQNNGV. J gave up 4 bases and V 5 bases, and 3 bases lay outside the gene matches. Full variable domain (missing parts from reference TRBV11-2 and TRBJ2-7): EAGVAQSPRYKIIEKRQSVAFWCNPISGHATLYWYQQILGQGPKLLIQFQNNGVVDDSQLPKDRFSAERLKGVDSTLKIQPAKLEDSAVYLCASSTGQGYEQYFGPGTRLTVT.

This chain joins TRBV12-3 or TRBV12-4 and TRBJ1-5; D unclear. The CDR3 totals 12 residues. The CDR3 sequence: CACGQANQPQHF. CDR3 coding DNA: TGTGCTTGCGGGCAGGCAAATCAGCCCCAGCATTTT.

The rearrangement links TRBV10-2 to TRBJ1-3, with D possibly matching TRBD1 (5 bases). V dropped 6 bases and J dropped 4 bases, with 10 bases sitting between them. Germline V gene data show CDR1 as WSHSY and CDR2 as SAAADI. The CDR3 consists of 13 residues. CDR3 nucleotides: TGCGCCAGCAGCCAGGGTTTAGGAAACACCATATATTTT. The encoded protein is CASSQGLGNTIYF.

This clone was counted once. The chain is built from TRBV5-4 and TRBJ1-3; 7 positions agree with TRBD1. CDR1 and CDR2 from the germline V gene are SGHNT and YYREEE (reference sequence). V gave up 3 bases and J gave up 9 bases; unmatched junction bases: 9. The CDR3 contains 14 residues. The CDR3 spells CASSYQGDRGTIYF. CDR3 bases: TGTGCCAGCAGCTATCAGGGGGATAGGGGCACCATATATTTT.

The J gene is TRBJ1-2, the V gene TRBV6-5; 12 bases agree with TRBD1. V dropped 0 bases and J dropped 9; count of bases not matched to a gene: 8. Germline V gene sequence: CDR1 MNHEY, CDR2 SVGAGI. This CDR3 has 16 amino acids. The CDR3 region is CASSYSAGQGAQRYTF. The DNA for the CDR3 is TGTGCCAGCAGTTACTCGGCGGGACAGGGGGCGCAACGCTACACCTTC.

The J gene is TRBJ2-3, the V gene TRBV5-5, with 10 positions matching TRBD2. The CDR3 contains 18 residues. CDR1 and CDR2 (germline): SGHKS, YYEKEE (reference sequence). Trimming at V came to 0 bases and at J to 3 bases, leaving 10 bases not matched to a gene. The DNA for the CDR3 is TGTGCCAGCAGCTTGGCCAGCGGGGGGGCCTTTATGACAGATACGCAGTATTTT. Its protein is CASSLASGGAFMTDTQYF.

The chain carries TRBV28 and TRBJ1-6, with 7 bases that match TRBD1. The CDR3 covers 16 residues. V was clipped by 6 bases and J by 6 bases; unmatched bases: 11. The germline CDR1 and CDR2 sequences are MDHEN and SYDVKM. The CDR3 region is CASSSLMGQSNSPLHF. The CDR3 DNA is TGTGCCAGCAGCTCTTTAATGGGACAGAGTAATTCACCCCTCCACTTT.

The J gene is TRBJ1-2, the V gene TRBV6-5; 7 bases align to TRBD1. Losses at the gene ends were 4 bases for V and 2 bases for J; bases not matched to a gene: 4. CDR3 length equals 14 residues. The V gene's germline CDR1 is MNHEY and CDR2 SVGAGI. CDR3 protein: CASSLEGANYGYTF. As DNA, the CDR3 is TGTGCCAGCAGTTTGGAGGGGGCAAACTATGGCTACACCTTC.

The chain has TRBV27 and TRBJ2-7; no clear D. Germline values: CDR1 MNHEY, CDR2 SMNVEV (reference sequence). The CDR3 runs 14 residues. V was trimmed by 2 bases and J by 2 bases, leaving 10 bases between them. CDR3: CASSLKAGAYEQYF. As DNA, the CDR3 is TGTGCCAGCAGTTTAAAGGCTGGAGCCTACGAGCAGTACTTC.

This chain links TRBV2 with TRBJ1-2; maybe TRBD1 (6 bases). Germline values: CDR1 SNHLY, CDR2 FYNNEI. The V end lost 11 bases, the J end lost 3 bases, and 10 bases lay between the germline ends. The CDR3 is 11 residues long. CDR3: CAGEGDYGYTF. In nucleotides, the CDR3 is TGTGCCGGCGAGGGGGACTATGGCTACACCTTC.

The rearrangement links TRBV28 to TRBJ2-1; 11 positions match TRBD1. CDR1 and CDR2 (germline): MDHEN, SYDVKM. The CDR3 loop spans 14 amino acids. With 5 bases clipped from V and 8 bases from J, the junction kept 5 bases outside the gene matches. The chain's CDR3 is CASSPGQGVHEQFF. The DNA of the CDR3 is TGTGCCAGCAGTCCGGGACAGGGGGTCCATGAGCAGTTCTTC. Together with reference TRBV28 and TRBJ2-1, the CDR3 gives the full variable domain: DVKVTQSSRYLVKRTGEKVFLECVQDMDHENMFWYRQDPGLGLRLIYFSYDVKMKEKGDIPEGYSVSREKKERFSLILESASTNQTSMYLCASSPGQGVHEQFFGPGTRLTVL.

This clone was seen only once. The chain combines TRBV19 with TRBJ1-2, with D unclear. Germline V gene sequence: CDR1 LNHDA, CDR2 SQIVND (reference sequence). This CDR3 spans 12 amino acids. With 1 base removed from V and 7 bases from J, the gap between germline ends came to 7 bases. The CDR3 sequence: CASSIGGRGYTF. CDR3 nucleotide sequence: TGTGCCAGTAGTATAGGCGGCCGTGGCTACACCTTC.

This clone was seen only once. V and J are TRBV10-2 and TRBJ1-4; the match to TRBD1 covers 7 bases. The junction had 5 bases not matched to a gene; V was cut back by 3 bases and J by 4 bases. Germline assignment: CDR1 WSHSY and CDR2 SAAADI. The CDR3 totals 15 residues. CDR3 DNA sequence: TGCGCCAGCAGTGAACAGGGGCTGGTTAATGAAAAACTGTTTTTT. Its protein is CASSEQGLVNEKLFF.

The chain employs TRBV5-4 and TRBJ1-1, with D perhaps TRBD1 (6 bases). This CDR3 comprises 15 residues. The ends were cut back, 4 bases at V and 1 base at J, with 14 bases in the middle. CDR1 is SGHNT, CDR2 YYREEE, per germline (reference sequence). CDR3 loop: CASSAPGQGNTEAFF. CDR3 nucleotides: TGTGCCAGCAGCGCTCCGGGACAAGGGAACACTGAAGCTTTCTTT.

About this clone: Additional DNA sequences in this sample encode the identical CDR3. This sequence joins TRBV4-1 and TRBJ1-5; D gene unclear. Germline-derived CDR1 and CDR2 are MGHRA and YSYEKL. V was shortened by 1 base and J by 1 base, with 11 bases between the two germline ends. The CDR3 length is 16 residues. For the CDR3, the DNA is TGCGCCAGCAGCCAAGTCGCAGGAGGGAGCAATCAGCCCCAGCATTTT. Translating it yields CASSQVAGGSNQPQHF.

The chain has TRBV18 and TRBJ2-1; 8 nucleotides match TRBD1. CDR1 and CDR2 from the germline V gene are KGHSH and LQKENI. There are 18 residues in the CDR3. J lost 7 bases, V lost 3 bases, and 17 bases had no gene match. The CDR3: CASSPSQIPGTGSNEQFF. The DNA of the CDR3 is TGTGCCAGCTCACCGTCCCAAATACCCGGGACAGGCTCTAATGAGCAGTTCTTC. The full variable domain, its missing parts supplied by reference TRBV18 and TRBJ2-1, is NAGVMQNPRHLVRRRGQEARLRCSPMKGHSHVYWYRQLPEEGLKFMVYLQKENIIDESGMPKERFSAEFPKEGPSILRIQQVVRGDSAAYFCASSPSQIPGTGSNEQFFGPGTRLTVL.

The genes are TRBV2 and TRBJ2-5, with no clear D. Germline CDR1 reads SNHLY; CDR2 reads FYNNEI. V was pared by 6 bases and J by 1 base, with 3 bases between. The CDR3 contains 11 residues. The CDR3 DNA follows: TGTGCCAGCAGACTCCAAGAGACCCAGTACTTC. Amino acids: CASRLQETQYF.

The chain couples TRBV13 to TRBJ1-2; D is perhaps TRBD1 (6 bases). This CDR3 is 15 amino acids long. CDR1 and CDR2 (germline): PRHDT, FYEKMQ (reference sequence). The ends were cut back, 0 bases at V and 0 bases at J, with 8 bases in the middle. The CDR3 sequence: CASSLGRTANYGYTF. The CDR3 DNA sequence: TGTGCCAGCAGCTTAGGCAGGACAGCTAACTATGGCTACACCTTC.